What follows are 28 T cell receptor beta chains derived from one specimen sequenced in a study of CD8 T cells in ankylosing spondylitis. TCRdb used MiXCR to reprocess the 5' RACE reads, holding one entry per CDR3 protein. Of around 210,000 distinct CDR3 sequences listed, roughly 8% are singletons. Sequenced sample: blood, either unsorted or a sorted T cell fraction (not recorded which). The receptor source for this set is a female donor with ankylosing spondylitis or in good health (not recorded which).

This clonotype was seen more than once but under ten times. The rearrangement links TRBV2 to TRBJ2-4; 12 bases fit TRBD2. The J segment lost 2 bases and the V segment lost 4 bases, leaving 15 bases of the junction unmatched. There are 20 residues in the CDR3. Germline V gene sequence: CDR1 SNHLY, CDR2 FYNNEI. CDR3 in DNA: TGTGCCAGCAGTGTCAGACTAGCGGGAGATGTGTGGGCGACCAAAAACATTCAGTACTTC. Amino acid sequence: CASSVRLAGDVWATKNIQYF.

This clonotype was recorded at least ten times. The chain has TRBV4-3 and TRBJ2-2, with 12 bases matching TRBD2. This CDR3 is 16 amino acids long. Germline values: CDR1 LGHNA, CDR2 YSLEER. Trimming at V came to 5 bases and at J to 4 bases, leaving 5 bases not matched to a gene. In nucleotides, the CDR3 is TGCGCCAGCAGCAATCTAGCGGGAGGGATCACCGGGGAGCTGTTTTTT. Encoded protein: CASSNLAGGITGELFF.

The sample holds a few counts of this clonotype. The V call is TRBV12-5, the J call TRBJ1-1; D gene ambiguous. The CDR3 spans 12 residues. Germline V CDR1 and CDR2: LGHNT, FRNRAP. The V end lost 3 bases, the J end lost 7 bases, and 9 bases lay between the germline ends. The CDR3 DNA reads TGTGCTAGTGGTTTATCCCCTCGTGAAGCTTTCTTT. Translated: CASGLSPREAFF.

This clonotype was counted only a few times. The chain links TRBV7-2 to TRBJ2-3; no reliable D call. V was clipped by 4 bases and J by 0 bases, with 14 bases between them. Germline CDR1 reads SGHTA; CDR2 reads FQGNSA. The CDR3 spans 16 residues. The CDR3 nucleotides are TGTGCCAGCAGCTCCCCTGAAACGGCTAGCACAGATACGCAGTATTTT. As protein: CASSSPETASTDTQYF.

Ten or more counts support this clonotype. The chain couples TRBV25-1 to TRBJ2-1, with D uncertain. Looked up from germline, CDR1 is MGHDK and CDR2 is SYGVNS. V dropped 1 base and J dropped 8 bases, with 18 bases sitting between them. The CDR3 sequence is 16 residues long. CDR3 amino acids: CASSESSGGLVYEQFF. The CDR3 nucleotides read TGTGCCAGCAGTGAATCTTCGGGCGGATTAGTCTATGAGCAGTTCTTC.

This clonotype was seen many times. V and J are TRBV10-2 and TRBJ2-1; 8 positions match TRBD2. After removal of 6 bases from V and 4 bases from J, the junction contained 8 bases not matched to a gene. The germline CDR1 and CDR2 sequences are WSHSY and SAAADI. The CDR3 is 15 residues long. The CDR3, as DNA: TGCGCCAGCAGGGGGACTAGAGGTTCTTACAATGAGCAGTTCTTC. It is translated as CASRGTRGSYNEQFF.

The sample holds many counts of this clonotype. The chain links TRBV27 to TRBJ1-1; 7 nucleotides match TRBD1. Germline V gives CDR1 MNHEY, CDR2 SMNVEV (reference sequence). This CDR3 has 14 amino acids. V gave up 8 bases and J gave up 2 bases; unmatched junction bases: 8. The CDR3 loop reads CASARTGRNTEAFF. CDR3 DNA sequence: TGTGCCAGCGCTAGGACAGGTCGAAACACTGAAGCTTTCTTT.

This clonotype came up many times. The chain combines TRBV20-1 with TRBJ2-5; tentative D call: TRBD1 (5 bases). This CDR3 comprises 14 residues. CDR1 and CDR2 from the germline V gene are DFQATT and SNEGSKA (reference sequence). Trimming removed 5 bases at V and 1 base at J, with 14 bases between. CDR3 coding DNA: TGCAGTGCTTCCTTGACAGTTCCCCAAGAGACCCAGTACTTC. Its protein is CSASLTVPQETQYF.

This clonotype was counted many times. The rearrangement uses TRBV24-1 and TRBJ2-7; weak D call: TRBD2 (5 bases). V shed 1 base and J shed 7 bases, with 10 bases lying between them. The CDR3 extends over 13 amino acids. Germline CDR1 KGHDR, CDR2 SFDVKD. CDR3 DNA: TGTGCCACCAGTGATTTTGGAGGATATGAGCAGTACTTC. This gives the protein CATSDFGGYEQYF.

This clonotype was detected ten times or more. The chain employs TRBV20-1 and TRBJ2-1, with 9 bases lining up with TRBD2. V trimming: 7 bases; J trimming: 9 bases; junction bases outside the gene matches: 7. The CDR3 loop spans 12 amino acids. CDR1 is DFQATT and CDR2 is SNEGSKA in the germline V gene (reference sequence). The CDR3 DNA reads as TGCAGTGGTTTGCGGGAGGGCTTTGAGCAGTTCTTC. Translation: CSGLREGFEQFF.

With respect to this clonotype: One junction end does not reproduce the germline sequence, and a read error may be involved. This sequence joins TRBV29-1 and TRBJ2-6; TRBD1 might be the D (5 bases). The V gene's germline CDR1 is SQVTM and CDR2 ANQGSEA. The CDR3 consists of 14 residues. The CDR3 protein is CSVELFSGANALTF. Here the CDR3 DNA reads TGCAGCGTTGAACTTTTCTCTGGGGCCAACGCCCTGACTTTC.

This clonotype was observed many times. The chain employs TRBV5-6 and TRBJ2-7; 12 bases are a match to TRBD1. Germline V gene lookup returns CDR1 SGHDT and CDR2 YYEEEE. The V and J ends lost 2 bases and 5 bases, in that order; junction bases with no gene match: 8. This CDR3 comprises 16 residues. CDR3 DNA sequence: TGTGCCAGCAGCTTCCTTACGGGACAGGGGGCCAACGAGCAGTACTTC. It yields the protein CASSFLTGQGANEQYF.

This clonotype has at least ten counts. The chain employs TRBV5-5 and TRBJ2-1, with D possibly matching TRBD2 (6 bases). Deletions cut 7 bases from V and 14 bases from J, with 16 bases between. Germline CDR1 and CDR2: SGHKS and YYEKEE (reference sequence). The CDR3 sequence is 11 residues long. CDR3 sequence (DNA): TGTGCCAGCCAAGGGAGGACCGTCGAGTTCTTC. Protein product: CASQGRTVEFF.

This clonotype turned up a few times. The rearrangement joins TRBV19 to TRBJ1-1, with D unresolved. From germline, CDR1 is LNHDA and CDR2 SQIVND (reference sequence). This CDR3 has 13 amino acids. Trimming took 7 bases from V and 1 from J, leaving 10 bases between them. The CDR3 bases are TGTGCCAGTACCATCGGAACGAACACTGAAGCTTTCTTT. Translating it yields CASTIGTNTEAFF.

The chain links TRBV9 to TRBJ1-1; possibly TRBD1 for D (6 bases). The CDR3 loop spans 13 amino acids. Germline values: CDR1 SGDLS, CDR2 YYNGEE. V lost 3 bases and J 7 bases, leaving 13 bases between the germline ends. CDR3 loop: CASSAGAGNEAFF. The CDR3 region has the DNA TGTGCCAGCAGCGCAGGGGCGGGGAATGAAGCTTTCTTT.

At least ten counts were recorded for this clonotype. The chain couples TRBV7-8 to TRBJ1-5; D not resolved. Germline values: CDR1 SGHVS, CDR2 FQNEAQ. CDR3 length equals 13 residues. V was clipped by 8 bases and J by 3 bases, with 11 bases between them. CDR3: CASGPASNQPQHF. The CDR3 nucleotides are TGTGCCAGCGGACCCGCGTCCAATCAGCCCCAGCATTTT. The variable domain in full, completed from reference TRBV7-8 and TRBJ1-5, reads GAGVSQSPRYKVAKRGQDVALRCDPISGHVSLFWYQQALGQGPEFLTYFQNEAQLDKSGLPSDRFFAERPEGSVSTLKIQRTQQEDSAVYLCASGPASNQPQHFGDGTRLSIL.

This clonotype was observed many times. The J gene is TRBJ2-1, the V gene TRBV5-1; 8 positions agree with TRBD2. With V trimmed by 2 bases and J by 1 base, 8 bases remained unmatched. CDR3 length equals 17 residues. The germline CDR1 and CDR2 sequences are SGHRS and YFSETQ. For the CDR3, the DNA is TGCGCCAGCAGCTTTTTTGCGGGAGGCAGTTCCTACAATGAGCAGTTCTTC. This sequence encodes CASSFFAGGSSYNEQFF.

This clonotype has at least ten counts. The rearrangement links TRBV20-1 to TRBJ2-1; either TRBD1 or TRBD2 may fit D (5 bases each). Germline CDR1 DFQATT, CDR2 SNEGSKA (reference sequence). The CDR3 length is 17 residues. V lost 3 bases, J lost 4 bases, and 22 bases lay in between. The CDR3 loop is CSASSSSRDLLYNEQFF. CDR3 sequence (DNA): TGCAGTGCTAGCTCGTCTTCGAGGGACCTTCTATACAATGAGCAGTTCTTC.

This clonotype was picked up many times. The chain employs TRBV10-3 and TRBJ1-1; D unresolved. Trimming cost V 3 bases and J 4 bases, with 9 bases left between them. Germline CDR1 reads ENHRY; CDR2 reads SYGVKD. The CDR3 contains 13 residues. The DNA for the CDR3 is TGTGCCATCAGTGATTTGGCACTCACTGAAGCTTTCTTT. This encodes CAISDLALTEAFF.

This clonotype has more than one count but fewer than ten. The genes are TRBV7-2 and TRBJ2-7, with D perhaps TRBD2 (6 bases). Per the germline V gene, CDR1 is SGHTA and CDR2 is FQGNSA. The V gene lost 5 bases and the J gene lost 7 bases, with 21 bases spanning the gap. This CDR3 region has 15 residues. In DNA, the CDR3 is TGTGCCAGCAGCCGGCTCCCATTGGAGGGGAGGGAGCAGTACTTC. This encodes CASSRLPLEGREQYF.

Note on this clonotype: Mismatch with germline at one junction end may stem from a read error. The chain uses TRBV6-2 or TRBV6-3 and TRBJ2-7, with 7 bases matching TRBD1. The CDR3 has 15 residues. Germline CDR1 and CDR2: MNHEY and SVGEGT. The CDR3 DNA reads TGTGCCGGCAGTTCAGTGGGACAGATGACCTACGAGCAGTACTTC. Its translation: CAGSSVGQMTYEQYF.

The sample holds many counts of this clonotype. J is TRBJ2-5 and V is TRBV7-2; no definite D call. The germline V and J ends were trimmed by 1 base and 2 bases, with 5 bases remaining between them. CDR1 and CDR2 (germline): SGHTA, FQGNSA. There are 13 residues in the CDR3. The CDR3 coding sequence is TGTGCCAGCAGCTTAGGGGCACAAGAGACCCAGTACTTC. It translates to CASSLGAQETQYF.

This clonotype was counted once. One end of the junction does not line up with germline, which may come from a read error. The chain recombines TRBV2 with TRBJ2-1, with D perhaps assigned TRBD1 or TRBD2 (5 bases each). CDR3 length: 16 amino acids. Germline-derived CDR1 and CDR2 are SNHLY and FYNNEI. The CDR3 region has the DNA TGTGCCAGCAGCTCAGGGAGCGCTAGCTCCTACAATGAGCAGCTCTTC. Amino acids: CASSSGSASSYNEQLF. Full variable domain (outside the CDR3, taken from reference TRBV2 and TRBJ2-1): EPEVTQTPSHQVTQMGQEVILRCVPISNHLYFYWYRQILGQKVEFLVSFYNNEISEKSEIFDDQFSVERPDGSNFTLKIRSTKLEDSAMYFCASSSGSASSYNEQLFGPGTRLTVL.

This clonotype was counted at least ten times. V usage is TRBV20-1 and J usage is TRBJ2-7; D possibly corresponds to TRBD2 (6 bases). CDR3 length: 15 residues. The germline CDR1 and CDR2 sequences are DFQATT and SNEGSKA (reference sequence). V was trimmed by 0 bases and J by 2 bases, leaving 14 bases between them. CDR3 DNA: TGCAGTGCTAGAGATGCCGGGAGCCCTCCCTACGAGCAGTACTTC. Translating it yields CSARDAGSPPYEQYF.

This clonotype was picked up many times. CDR3 DNA: TGCAGTGCTAGAGAATCCGATCCCCCGTACTTC. Translation: CSARESDPPYF. The J gene is TRBJ2-5, the V gene TRBV20-1; D is undetermined. The germline V gene encodes CDR1 DFQATT and CDR2 SNEGSKA (reference sequence). V was trimmed by 0 bases and J by 13 bases, leaving 12 bases between them. The CDR3 covers 11 residues.

This clonotype occurred a few times. The rearrangement uses TRBV7-9 and TRBJ2-7, with 10 nucleotides matching TRBD1. Germline CDR1 reads SEHNR; CDR2 reads FQNEAQ (reference sequence). J gave up 3 bases and V 6 bases, and 14 bases lay outside the gene matches. The CDR3 loop spans 17 amino acids. In nucleotides, the CDR3 is TGTGCCAGCAGAACCAGCCTTATGGGACAGGGGAACTACGAGCAGTACTTC. Its translation: CASRTSLMGQGNYEQYF.

This clonotype occurred many times. J is TRBJ2-3 and V is TRBV7-8, with 9 positions matching TRBD2. The CDR3 is 18 residues long. CDR1 and CDR2 (germline): SGHVS, FQNEAQ. V shed 1 base and J 4 bases; nucleotides not matched to a gene: 12. CDR3 bases: TGTGCCAGCAGCTTAGGTCGTGGTGGCGGGAGGGGAGCAGATACGCAGTATTTT. Its translation is CASSLGRGGGRGADTQYF.

There are many counts of this clonotype. The rearrangement links TRBV7-2 to TRBJ2-3, with TRBD2 matching 7 bases. V lost 4 bases, J lost 6 bases, and 16 bases stayed unmatched. This CDR3 region has 17 residues. Germline CDR1 is SGHTA and CDR2 is FQGNSA. The CDR3 nucleotides are TGTGCCAGCAGCTCCAAGAGGGCCGCGGGAGCAGGGGATACGCAGTATTTT. Amino acid sequence: CASSSKRAAGAGDTQYF. Supplemented by reference TRBV7-2 and TRBJ2-3, the full variable domain reads GAGVSQSPSNKVTEKGKDVELRCDPISGHTALYWYRQSLGQGLEFLIYFQGNSAPDKSGLPSDRFSAERTGGSVSTLTIQRTQQEDSAVYLCASSSKRAAGAGDTQYFGPGTRLTVL.